Listed below are T cell receptor beta chains from one sample, sequenced in a study of long-term antiretroviral therapy in people with HIV. The data were produced by immunoSEQ multiplex PCR, yet TCRdb's version contains in-frame clones alone and is incomplete. The profile shows 33,000 or so clones, roughly 97% of them singletons. Sample: unsorted PBMCs, taken 7.6 years after starting antiretroviral therapy. These receptors were taken from a man aged 25-45 years with HIV. Both conserved end residues are part of each CDR3. Fields, in order: J gene, clone size, D gene, V gene, CDR3 DNA, CDR3 protein. The D gene is left open where the match is weak. A clone size is listed for some rows: how often the clone was seen (once, few, many), or a class if it is expanded.

j_gene: TRBJ2-4
abundance: .
d_gene: TRBD1
v_gene: TRBV6-1
CDR3nt: TGTGCCAGCAGGGGACAGGGGAACAAAAACATTCAGTACTTC
CDR3aa: CASRGQGNKNIQYF

j_gene: TRBJ1-6
abundance: once
d_gene: .
v_gene: TRBV30
CDR3nt: TGTGCCTGGAGTGATAACAGGGCGGGTTCACCCCTCCACTTT
CDR3aa: CAWSDNRAGSPLHF

j_gene: TRBJ2-3
abundance: .
d_gene: TRBD2
v_gene: TRBV6-6
CDR3nt: TGTGCCAGCAGTTACTCCAGAGGGGTGGGGGGGGATACGCAGTATTTT
CDR3aa: CASSYSRGVGGDTQYF

j_gene: TRBJ2-3
abundance: .
d_gene: .
v_gene: TRBV5-4
CDR3nt: TGTGCCAGCAGCTCAAAACCGGGGGCAGATACGCAGTATTTT
CDR3aa: CASSSKPGADTQYF

j_gene: TRBJ2-5
abundance: .
d_gene: TRBD1
v_gene: TRBV9
CDR3nt: TGTGCCAGCAGCGCACAGGGGTTGGAGACCCAGTACTTC
CDR3aa: CASSAQGLETQYF

j_gene: TRBJ1-4
abundance: .
d_gene: .
v_gene: TRBV4-1
CDR3nt: TGCGCCAGCAGCCAAGATGGGGCAGGCCTTGAAAAACTGTTTTTT
CDR3aa: CASSQDGAGLEKLFF

j_gene: TRBJ1-1
abundance: .
d_gene: .
v_gene: TRBV6-6
CDR3nt: TGTGCCAGCAGTTACTCGAAATGGCGGAGTGAAGCTTTCTTT
CDR3aa: CASSYSKWRSEAFF

j_gene: TRBJ2-7
abundance: .
d_gene: TRBD1
v_gene: TRBV7-9
CDR3nt: TGTGCCAGCAGCAGCAGGGACAGCTACGAGCAGTACTTC
CDR3aa: CASSSRDSYEQYF

j_gene: TRBJ1-4
abundance: .
d_gene: .
v_gene: TRBV19
CDR3nt: TGTGCCAGTAGTCGGTACCGGGGCGCGGCCGAAAAACTGTTTTTT
CDR3aa: CASSRYRGAAEKLFF

j_gene: TRBJ1-4
abundance: .
d_gene: TRBD1
v_gene: TRBV4-1
CDR3nt: TGCGCCAGCAGCCAAGATCTAGCGACAGGGCTGGAAAAACTGTTTTTT
CDR3aa: CASSQDLATGLEKLFF

j_gene: TRBJ2-7
abundance: once
d_gene: TRBD1
v_gene: TRBV6-5
CDR3nt: TGTGCCAGCAGTTGGACAGGGACCAGCGAGCAGTACTTC
CDR3aa: CASSWTGTSEQYF

j_gene: TRBJ2-3
abundance: .
d_gene: .
v_gene: TRBV2
CDR3nt: TGTGCCAGCAGTGGCGGGTGGGGGGCAGATACGCAGTATTTT
CDR3aa: CASSGGWGADTQYF

j_gene: TRBJ2-7
abundance: .
d_gene: .
v_gene: TRBV15
CDR3nt: TGTGCCACCAGCGGAGGGGACGTAGGGGTCTACGAGCAGTACTTC
CDR3aa: CATSGGDVGVYEQYF

j_gene: TRBJ2-5
abundance: once
d_gene: .
v_gene: TRBV19
CDR3nt: TGTGCCAGTAGTGCCTCAGGGTCCTGGGAGACCCAGTACTTC
CDR3aa: CASSASGSWETQYF

j_gene: TRBJ2-7
abundance: .
d_gene: TRBD2
v_gene: TRBV5-4
CDR3nt: TGTGCCAGCAGCTTGGTAGGGACTAGCGGGAGTCGCGAGCAGTACTTC
CDR3aa: CASSLVGTSGSREQYF

j_gene: TRBJ2-2
abundance: .
d_gene: TRBD2
v_gene: TRBV7-2
CDR3nt: TGTGCCAGCAGACTTAGCGGGAGAGGAACCGGGGAGCTGTTTTTT
CDR3aa: CASRLSGRGTGELFF

j_gene: TRBJ2-7
abundance: once
d_gene: .
v_gene: TRBV7-6
CDR3nt: TGTGCCAGCAGCCCGACCGAGGTGGTCTACGAGCAGTACTTC
CDR3aa: CASSPTEVVYEQYF

j_gene: TRBJ2-1
abundance: .
d_gene: TRBD2
v_gene: TRBV7-2
CDR3nt: TGTGCCAGCTTTACTAGCGGGAGAGGGTATGAGCAGTTCTTC
CDR3aa: CASFTSGRGYEQFF

j_gene: TRBJ1-5
abundance: .
d_gene: .
v_gene: TRBV5-5
CDR3nt: TGTGCCAGCAGCTTGGTGGACAGCCACAATCAGCCCCAGCATTTT
CDR3aa: CASSLVDSHNQPQHF

j_gene: TRBJ2-7
abundance: .
d_gene: .
v_gene: TRBV7-9
CDR3nt: TGTGCCAGCAGCCCGGGCGGCTACGAGCAGTACTTC
CDR3aa: CASSPGGYEQYF

j_gene: TRBJ1-1
abundance: .
d_gene: .
v_gene: TRBV2
CDR3nt: TGTGCCAGCAGTGGGATTGCAACGCCCTTTGAAGCTTTCTTT
CDR3aa: CASSGIATPFEAFF

j_gene: TRBJ2-7
abundance: .
d_gene: TRBD1
v_gene: TRBV4-1
CDR3nt: TGCGCCAGCGGCCAAGATCAAGGGACAGTGGGCCACTACGAGCAGTACTTC
CDR3aa: CASGQDQGTVGHYEQYF

j_gene: TRBJ2-1
abundance: .
d_gene: .
v_gene: TRBV6-6
CDR3nt: TGTGCCAGCGCGGCCAACAATGAGCAGTTCTTC
CDR3aa: CASAANNEQFF

j_gene: TRBJ2-7
abundance: .
d_gene: TRBD2
v_gene: TRBV28
CDR3nt: TGTGCCAGCAGATCTCAACGAGTGACTAGCGGGACGTCCTACGAGCAGTACTTC
CDR3aa: CASRSQRVTSGTSYEQYF

j_gene: TRBJ2-7
abundance: .
d_gene: .
v_gene: TRBV4-1
CDR3nt: TGCGCCAGCAGCCAAGATAAATACAGATTTTACCGGGAGCAGTACTTC
CDR3aa: CASSQDKYRFYREQYF

j_gene: TRBJ2-1
abundance: .
d_gene: .
v_gene: TRBV19
CDR3nt: TGTGCCAGTACCATAGGGGGGTTCGGTGAGCAGTTCTTC
CDR3aa: CASTIGGFGEQFF

j_gene: TRBJ1-1
abundance: .
d_gene: .
v_gene: TRBV7-2
CDR3nt: TGTGCCAGCAGCTTTGGGGGTGGCGTAGCTTTCTTT
CDR3aa: CASSFGGGVAFF

j_gene: TRBJ1-2
abundance: .
d_gene: .
v_gene: TRBV5-5
CDR3nt: TGTGCCAGCAGCTTGGACGGGGGTAACTATGGCTACACCTTC
CDR3aa: CASSLDGGNYGYTF

j_gene: TRBJ2-5
abundance: .
d_gene: .
v_gene: TRBV2
CDR3nt: TGTGCCAGCAGTGCTCTAAGCCAAGAGACCCAGTACTTC
CDR3aa: CASSALSQETQYF

j_gene: TRBJ2-7
abundance: .
d_gene: .
v_gene: TRBV20-1
CDR3nt: TGCAGTACTTTGGGGGGAGGCGAGCAGTACTTC
CDR3aa: CSTLGGGEQYF

j_gene: TRBJ2-1
abundance: .
d_gene: TRBD2
v_gene: TRBV27
CDR3nt: TGTGCCAGCAGTCGGAGGCGGGGGGGCTTCTACAATGAGCAGTTCTTC
CDR3aa: CASSRRRGGFYNEQFF

j_gene: TRBJ1-2
abundance: .
d_gene: TRBD1
v_gene: TRBV18
CDR3nt: TGTGCCAGCGCTGGCGGGACAGGAAACTATGGCTACACCTTC
CDR3aa: CASAGGTGNYGYTF

j_gene: TRBJ2-1
abundance: .
d_gene: .
v_gene: TRBV4-2
CDR3nt: TGTGCCAGCAGCCGTTCCCTCGGTTGGGCTACGTACAATGAGCAGTTCTTC
CDR3aa: CASSRSLGWATYNEQFF

j_gene: TRBJ2-2
abundance: .
d_gene: .
v_gene: TRBV1
CDR3nt: TGCACCAGCAGCCAAGACCAGGGTCTCACCGGGGAGCTGTTTTTT
CDR3aa: CTSSQDQGLTGELFF

j_gene: TRBJ2-2
abundance: once
d_gene: TRBD1
v_gene: TRBV9
CDR3nt: TGTGCCAGCAGCGTTCCCGGGACAGGGTACACCGGGGAGCTGTTTTTT
CDR3aa: CASSVPGTGYTGELFF

j_gene: TRBJ2-7
abundance: .
d_gene: .
v_gene: TRBV10-3
CDR3nt: TGTGCCACAATAAGGGGGGCGACCTACGAGCAGTACTTC
CDR3aa: CATIRGATYEQYF

j_gene: TRBJ1-2
abundance: .
d_gene: .
v_gene: TRBV19
CDR3nt: TGTGCCAGTAGTTCAGTCCGGGACGAAACCTTC
CDR3aa: CASSSVRDETF

j_gene: TRBJ2-3
abundance: .
d_gene: .
v_gene: TRBV4-3
CDR3nt: TGCGCCAGCAGCCAAGATCCGTCCGATACGCAGTATTTT
CDR3aa: CASSQDPSDTQYF

j_gene: TRBJ2-3
abundance: .
d_gene: .
v_gene: TRBV11-2
CDR3nt: TGTGCCAGCAGCATGCCGAGGGACGGCTACGGCACAGATACGCAGTATTTT
CDR3aa: CASSMPRDGYGTDTQYF

j_gene: TRBJ1-1
abundance: .
d_gene: .
v_gene: TRBV7-9
CDR3nt: TGTGCCAGCAGCTTCAGTTCAGGGAACACTGAAGCTTTCTTT
CDR3aa: CASSFSSGNTEAFF

j_gene: TRBJ2-1
abundance: .
d_gene: .
v_gene: TRBV5-1
CDR3nt: TGCGCCAGCAGCATATCGTACAATGAGCAGTTCTTC
CDR3aa: CASSISYNEQFF

j_gene: TRBJ2-3
abundance: .
d_gene: TRBD2
v_gene: TRBV4-1
CDR3nt: TGCGCCAGCAGCTGGAGACTAGCGGGGGACGGCAGGGATACGCAGTATTTT
CDR3aa: CASSWRLAGDGRDTQYF

j_gene: TRBJ2-1
abundance: .
d_gene: .
v_gene: TRBV2
CDR3nt: TGTGCCAGCAGTGCCCGCAGGGGCGTCGGAGATGAGCAGTTCTTC
CDR3aa: CASSARRGVGDEQFF

j_gene: TRBJ2-5
abundance: .
d_gene: .
v_gene: TRBV18
CDR3nt: TGTGCCAGCTCACCACCGGATGTAGCGGAGACCCAGTACTTC
CDR3aa: CASSPPDVAETQYF

j_gene: TRBJ2-1
abundance: .
d_gene: TRBD1
v_gene: TRBV5-5
CDR3nt: TGTGCCAGCATCCCCGGGACAGGGACGAATGAGCAGTTCTTC
CDR3aa: CASIPGTGTNEQFF

j_gene: TRBJ2-2
abundance: .
d_gene: TRBD2
v_gene: TRBV9
CDR3nt: TGTGCCAGCAGCGTAGCAGCTAGCGGGAGGGAGCTGTTTTTT
CDR3aa: CASSVAASGRELFF

j_gene: TRBJ1-1
abundance: .
d_gene: .
v_gene: TRBV5-6
CDR3nt: TGTGCCAGCAGCTGGGCGGGCACTGAAGCTTTCTTT
CDR3aa: CASSWAGTEAFF

j_gene: TRBJ1-5
abundance: .
d_gene: .
v_gene: TRBV4-3
CDR3nt: TGCGCCAGCAGTCTCGCTCAAGGCCCCAATCAGCCCCAGCATTTT
CDR3aa: CASSLAQGPNQPQHF